This TCR beta chain was identified during a study of cytomegalovirus exposure and HLA in healthy donors. The PCR made use of 60 Vbeta and 13 Jbeta primers. Profiling relied on immunoSEQ multiplex PCR, and the TCRdb table lists in-frame clones only, not all of them. The sample lists a few hundred thousand clones, approximately 68% occurring once. In the case of this clone: The antigen remains unidentified.

Germline loops: CDR1 SGHVS, CDR2 FNYEAQ. After removal of 2 bases from V and 0 bases from J, the junction contained 0 bases not matched to a gene. The CDR3 sequence is 14 residues long. Study conclusions and caveats: Testing in vitro showed a few CMV-associated chains specific for CMV antigens.

The source of this sequence is a woman in her thirties in good health and CMV-seronegative. The source material was PBMCs. The V and J genes are TRBV7-6 and TRBJ2-7; TRBD2 matches 8 bases. The CDR3 DNA reads as TGTGCCAGCAGCTTAACTAGCGGCTCCTACGAGCAGTACTTC. It codes for CASSLTSGSYEQYF.